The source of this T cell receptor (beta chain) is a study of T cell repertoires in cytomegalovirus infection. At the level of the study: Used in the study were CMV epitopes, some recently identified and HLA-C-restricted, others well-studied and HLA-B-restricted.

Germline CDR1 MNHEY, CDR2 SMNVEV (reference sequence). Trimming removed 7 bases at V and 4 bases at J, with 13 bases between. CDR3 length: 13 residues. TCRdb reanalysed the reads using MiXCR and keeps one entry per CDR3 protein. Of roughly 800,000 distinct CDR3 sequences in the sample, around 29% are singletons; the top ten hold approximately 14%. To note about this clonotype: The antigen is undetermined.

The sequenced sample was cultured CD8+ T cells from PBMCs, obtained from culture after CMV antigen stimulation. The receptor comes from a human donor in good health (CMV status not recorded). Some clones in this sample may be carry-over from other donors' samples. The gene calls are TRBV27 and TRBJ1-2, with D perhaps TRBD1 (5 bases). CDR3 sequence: CASIVSGSYGYTF. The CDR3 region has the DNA TGTGCCAGCATTGTCTCAGGGTCCTATGGCTACACCTTC.